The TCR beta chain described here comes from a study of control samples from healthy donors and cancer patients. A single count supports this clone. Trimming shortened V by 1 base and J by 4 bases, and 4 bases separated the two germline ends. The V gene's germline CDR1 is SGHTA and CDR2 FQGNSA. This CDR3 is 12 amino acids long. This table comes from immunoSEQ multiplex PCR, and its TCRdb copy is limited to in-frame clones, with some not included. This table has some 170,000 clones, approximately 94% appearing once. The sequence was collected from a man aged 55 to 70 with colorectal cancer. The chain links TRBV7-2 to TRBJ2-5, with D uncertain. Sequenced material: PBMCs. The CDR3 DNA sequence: TGTGCCAGCAGCTTAGATACAGAGACCCAGTACTTC. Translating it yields CASSLDTETQYF.